The rows below give T cell receptor beta chains drawn from one sample of a study of human T cells and chemical hapten exposure. In TCRdb, the RACE reads were re-called with MiXCR into one record per CDR3 protein. The sample has a few hundred thousand distinct CDR3 sequences; under 6.5% are singletons. The input for sequencing was whole blood, taken in connection with sensitization to the hapten diphenylcyclopropenone (DPC). These receptors were collected from a woman under 30 with alopecia areata. Some clones in this sample may be carry-over from other donors' samples. CDR3s include the opening cysteine and the closing phenylalanine or tryptophan. Expanded clones get a size class; other rows say once, few or many, or leave the size out.

V: TRBV28; size: many; length: 15; J: TRBJ1-6; CDR3: CASSFLGLNNSPLHF
V: TRBV6-5; size: few; length: 13; J: TRBJ1-2; CDR3: CASSYDVLYGYTF
V: TRBV7-8; size: few; length: 17; J: TRBJ2-7; CDR3: CASSLATVPGGQDEQYF
V: TRBV12-3/TRBV12-4; size: many; length: 12; J: TRBJ1-5; CDR3: CASTGSNQPQHF
V: TRBV20-1; size: few; length: 14; J: TRBJ2-2; CDR3: CSARETGDTGELFF
V: TRBV2; size: NA; length: 15; J: TRBJ1-6; CDR3: CASSGDRGGNSPLHF
V: TRBV6-5; size: NA; length: 16; J: TRBJ1-1; CDR3: CASSLQNRELNTEAFF
V: TRBV4-2; size: NA; length: 14; J: TRBJ2-7; CDR3: CASSQVVRAHEQYF
V: TRBV7-9; size: many; length: 17; J: TRBJ1-1; CDR3: CASSLGTGGDTNTEAFF
V: TRBV4-1; size: NA; length: 14; J: TRBJ2-4; CDR3: CASSPVFAKNIQYF
V: TRBV29-1; size: few; length: 15; J: TRBJ2-4; CDR3: CSVDFGGEAKNIQYF
V: TRBV7-8; size: NA; length: 16; J: TRBJ1-2; CDR3: CASSRRGPTGDYGYTF
V: TRBV10-3; size: few; length: 15; J: TRBJ2-7; CDR3: CAISVRPGRDGEQYF
V: TRBV6-6; size: many; length: 18; J: TRBJ1-5; CDR3: CASSYPTIRGNSNQPQHF